This T cell receptor (beta chain) was captured by sequencing in a study of T-cell memory formation after mild COVID-19. TCRdb used MiXCR to reprocess the 5' RACE reads, holding one entry per CDR3 protein. The sample records 550,000 to 650,000 distinct CDR3 sequences, roughly 17% being singletons. This clonotype appeared once. The CDR3 has 14 amino acids. V was cut by 4 bases and J by 7 bases, with 13 bases left in between. Per the germline V gene, CDR1 is SGHDN and CDR2 is FVKESK. The chain carries TRBV14 and TRBJ2-2; perhaps TRBD2 as D (5 bases). This TCR derives from an adult woman who had mild COVID-19 (a few samples of this study predate the infection). Cell type and time point are not known. Sequenced input: PBMCs or a T cell subset sorted from them (not recorded which). The CDR3 DNA is TGTGCCAGCAGCCCGTATAGCCGGGGCGGGGAGCTGTTTTTT. This encodes CASSPYSRGGELFF.